The entry below gives a single T cell receptor beta chain sequence along with its context. This specimen belongs to a study of blood T cell repertoires in COVID-19. For the study at large: There were acute and convalescent COVID-19 samples, and they came from the United States, Italy and Spain. PBMCs, B-cell-depleted T cells, or T cells provided the cDNA or gDNA that made up the material.

Germline CDR1 and CDR2: LNHDA and SQIVND (reference sequence). This CDR3 has 14 residues. V was cut by 4 bases and J by 4 bases, with 11 bases left in between. Authors' data handling: For nucleated cells, counts were estimated from reference gene primer amplification. Measured with immunoSEQ multiplex PCR; TCRdb has only the in-frame clones, and not every one. That table furnishes V, J and clone size, whereas the DNA furnished D and trimming. This table has approximately 89,000 clones, around 92% appearing once. The chain is built from TRBV19 and TRBJ2-1; D is possibly TRBD2 (5 bases). The material sequenced was peripheral blood. The sequence was obtained from a woman aged 55-75 years with active COVID-19. The CDR3 sequence is CASSRHSGYNEQFF. CDR3 bases: TGTGCCAGTAGTAGACACAGCGGTTACAATGAGCAGTTCTTC.